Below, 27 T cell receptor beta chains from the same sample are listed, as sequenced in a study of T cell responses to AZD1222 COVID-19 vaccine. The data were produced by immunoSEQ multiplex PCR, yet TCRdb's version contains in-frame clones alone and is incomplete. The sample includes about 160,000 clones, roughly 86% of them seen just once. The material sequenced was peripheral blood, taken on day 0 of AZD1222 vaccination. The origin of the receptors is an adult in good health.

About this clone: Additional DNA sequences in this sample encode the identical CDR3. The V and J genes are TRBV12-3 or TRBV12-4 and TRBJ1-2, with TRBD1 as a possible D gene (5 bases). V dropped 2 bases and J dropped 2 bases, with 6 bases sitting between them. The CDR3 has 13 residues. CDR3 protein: CASSLQGNYGYTF. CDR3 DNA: TGTGCCAGCAGTTTACAGGGCAACTATGGCTACACCTTC.

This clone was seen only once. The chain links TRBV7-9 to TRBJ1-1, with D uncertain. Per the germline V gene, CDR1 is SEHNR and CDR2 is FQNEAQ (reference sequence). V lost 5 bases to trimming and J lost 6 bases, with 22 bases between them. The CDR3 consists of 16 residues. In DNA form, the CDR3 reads TGTGCCAGCAGCCTATTTCGGTGGGCTGGTGTCCCTGAAGCTTTCTTT. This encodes CASSLFRWAGVPEAFF.

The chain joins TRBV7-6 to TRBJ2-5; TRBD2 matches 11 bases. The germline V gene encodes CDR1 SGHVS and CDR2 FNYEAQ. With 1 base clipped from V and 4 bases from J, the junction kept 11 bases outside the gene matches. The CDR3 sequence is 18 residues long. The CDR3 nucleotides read TGTGCCAGCAGCTTAGTTCCTCAAACTAGCGGGGGCGGAGAGACCCAGTACTTC. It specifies CASSLVPQTSGGGETQYF.

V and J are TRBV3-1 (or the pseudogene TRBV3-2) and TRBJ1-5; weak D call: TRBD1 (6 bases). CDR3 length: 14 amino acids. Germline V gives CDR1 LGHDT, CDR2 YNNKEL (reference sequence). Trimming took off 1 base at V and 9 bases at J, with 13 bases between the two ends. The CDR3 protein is CASSQAGQLPPQHF. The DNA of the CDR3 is TGTGCCAGCAGCCAAGCTGGACAGTTACCGCCCCAGCATTTT.

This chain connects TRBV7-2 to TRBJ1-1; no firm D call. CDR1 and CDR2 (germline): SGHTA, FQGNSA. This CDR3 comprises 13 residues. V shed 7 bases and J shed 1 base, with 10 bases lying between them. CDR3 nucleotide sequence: TGTGCCAGCACCCCCCGGCGGAACACTGAAGCTTTCTTT. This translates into CASTPRRNTEAFF.

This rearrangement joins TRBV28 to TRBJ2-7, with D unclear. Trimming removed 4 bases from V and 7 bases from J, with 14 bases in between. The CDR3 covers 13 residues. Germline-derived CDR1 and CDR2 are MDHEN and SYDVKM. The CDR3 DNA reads TGTGCCAGCAGTTCCCTCCCCAAAAATGAGCAGTACTTC. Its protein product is CASSSLPKNEQYF.

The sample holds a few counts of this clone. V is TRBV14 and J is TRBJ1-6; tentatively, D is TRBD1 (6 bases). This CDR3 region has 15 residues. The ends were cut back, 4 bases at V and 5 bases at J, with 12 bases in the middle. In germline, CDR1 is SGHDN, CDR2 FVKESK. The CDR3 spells CASSLTDSHNSPLHF. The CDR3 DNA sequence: TGTGCCAGCAGCCTGACGGACAGTCATAATTCACCCCTCCACTTT.

Here the CDR3 DNA reads TGTGCCAGCAGTTTTCAACCGGGACTAGCGGGGGAAGAGACCCAGTACTTC. Protein product: CASSFQPGLAGEETQYF. The chain employs TRBV28 and TRBJ2-5, with 14 bases identical to TRBD2. The germline V gene has CDR1 MDHEN and CDR2 SYDVKM. V shed 3 bases and J 3 bases; nucleotides not matched to a gene: 6. The CDR3 sequence is 17 residues long.

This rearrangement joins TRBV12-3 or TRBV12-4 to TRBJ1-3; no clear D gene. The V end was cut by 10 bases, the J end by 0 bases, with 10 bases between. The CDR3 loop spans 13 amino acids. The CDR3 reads CANKLGSGNTIYF. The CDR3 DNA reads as TGTGCCAACAAGTTAGGCTCTGGAAACACCATATATTTT.

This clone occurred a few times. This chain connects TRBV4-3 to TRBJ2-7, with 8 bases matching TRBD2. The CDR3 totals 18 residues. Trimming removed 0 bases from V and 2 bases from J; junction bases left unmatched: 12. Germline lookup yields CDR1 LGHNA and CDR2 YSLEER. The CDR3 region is CASSQEWDSGISAYEQYF. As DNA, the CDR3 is TGCGCCAGCAGCCAAGAATGGGATAGCGGGATCTCGGCCTACGAGCAGTACTTC.

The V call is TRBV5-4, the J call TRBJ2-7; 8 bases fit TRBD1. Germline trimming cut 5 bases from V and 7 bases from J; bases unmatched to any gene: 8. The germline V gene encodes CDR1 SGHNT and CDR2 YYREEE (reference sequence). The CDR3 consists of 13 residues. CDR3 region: CASSQTYRGEQYF. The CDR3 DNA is TGTGCCAGCAGTCAAACCTACAGGGGGGAGCAGTACTTC.

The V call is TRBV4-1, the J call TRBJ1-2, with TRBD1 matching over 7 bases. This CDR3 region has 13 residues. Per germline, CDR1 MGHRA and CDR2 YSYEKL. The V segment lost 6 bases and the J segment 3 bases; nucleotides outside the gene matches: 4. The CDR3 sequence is CASRPTGDYGYTF. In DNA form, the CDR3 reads TGCGCCAGCAGACCCACAGGGGACTATGGCTACACCTTC.

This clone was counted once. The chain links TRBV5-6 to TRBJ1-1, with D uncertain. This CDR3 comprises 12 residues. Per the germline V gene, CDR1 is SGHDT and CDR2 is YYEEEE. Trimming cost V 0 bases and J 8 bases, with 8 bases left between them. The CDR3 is CASSLARLEAFF. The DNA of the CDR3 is TGTGCCAGCAGCTTGGCCAGGTTAGAAGCTTTCTTT. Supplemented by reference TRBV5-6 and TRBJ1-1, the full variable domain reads DAGVTQSPTHLIKTRGQQVTLRCSPKSGHDTVSWYQQALGQGPQFIFQYYEEEERQRGNFPDRFSGHQFPNYSSELNVNALLLGDSALYLCASSLARLEAFFGQGTRLTVV.

The CDR3: CASSSLGLGNTEAFF. In nucleotides, the CDR3 is TGTGCCAGCAGTTCCCTCGGGTTGGGTAACACTGAAGCTTTCTTT. V gene TRBV6-6 combines with J gene TRBJ1-1; D gene uncertain. CDR1 MNHNY and CDR2 SVGAGI come from the germline V gene (reference sequence). CDR3 length equals 15 residues. V shed 4 bases and J shed 2 bases, with 14 bases lying between them.

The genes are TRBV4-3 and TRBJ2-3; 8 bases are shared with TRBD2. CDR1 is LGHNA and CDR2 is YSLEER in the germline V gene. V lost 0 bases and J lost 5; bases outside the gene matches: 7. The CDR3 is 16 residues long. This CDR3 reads CASSQDLASGQDTQYF. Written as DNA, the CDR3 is TGCGCCAGCAGCCAAGATTTGGCTAGCGGGCAAGATACGCAGTATTTT.

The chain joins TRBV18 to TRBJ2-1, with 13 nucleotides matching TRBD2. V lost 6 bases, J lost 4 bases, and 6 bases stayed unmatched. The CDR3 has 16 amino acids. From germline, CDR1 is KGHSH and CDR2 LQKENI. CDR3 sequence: CASSRTSGGAYNEQFF. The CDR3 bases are TGTGCCAGCTCGCGAACTAGCGGGGGGGCGTACAATGAGCAGTTCTTC.

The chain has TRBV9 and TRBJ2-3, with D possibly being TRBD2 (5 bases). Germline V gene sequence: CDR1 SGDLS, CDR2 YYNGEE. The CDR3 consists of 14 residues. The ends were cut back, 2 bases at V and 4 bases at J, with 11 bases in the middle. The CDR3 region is CASSVVLGADTQYF. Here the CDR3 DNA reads TGTGCCAGCAGCGTCGTACTAGGTGCAGATACGCAGTATTTT.

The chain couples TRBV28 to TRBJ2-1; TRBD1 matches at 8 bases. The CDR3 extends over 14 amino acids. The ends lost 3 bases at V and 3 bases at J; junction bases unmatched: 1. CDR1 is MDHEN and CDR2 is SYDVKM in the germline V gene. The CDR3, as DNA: TGTGCCAGCAGTTTTGGACAGGGCTACAATGAGCAGTTCTTC. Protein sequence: CASSFGQGYNEQFF.

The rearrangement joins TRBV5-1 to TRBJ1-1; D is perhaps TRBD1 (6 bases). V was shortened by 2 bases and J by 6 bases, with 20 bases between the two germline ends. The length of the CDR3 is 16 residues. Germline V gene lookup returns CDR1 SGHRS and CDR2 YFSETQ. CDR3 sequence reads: CASSLLTQQGVAEAFF. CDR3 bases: TGCGCCAGCAGCTTATTGACCCAACAGGGAGTAGCTGAAGCTTTCTTT.

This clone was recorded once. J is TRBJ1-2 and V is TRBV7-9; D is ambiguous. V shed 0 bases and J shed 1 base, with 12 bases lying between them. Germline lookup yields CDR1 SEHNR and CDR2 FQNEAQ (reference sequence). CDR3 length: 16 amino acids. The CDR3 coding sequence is TGTGCCAGCAGCTTAGCAATGGCCAGTCGTAACTATGGCTACACCTTC. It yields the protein CASSLAMASRNYGYTF.

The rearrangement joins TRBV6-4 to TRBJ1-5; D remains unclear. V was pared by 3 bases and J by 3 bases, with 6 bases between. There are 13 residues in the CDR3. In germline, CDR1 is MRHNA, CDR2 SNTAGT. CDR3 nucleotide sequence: TGTGCCAGCAGTGAAAACGCCAATCAGCCCCAGCATTTT. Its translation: CASSENANQPQHF.

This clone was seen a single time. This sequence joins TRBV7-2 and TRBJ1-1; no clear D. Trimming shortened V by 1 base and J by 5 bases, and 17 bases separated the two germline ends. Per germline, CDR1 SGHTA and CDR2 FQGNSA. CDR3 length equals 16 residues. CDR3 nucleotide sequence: TGTGCCAGCAGCTTAGTGGCGGGAACCGGGAGGACTGAAGCTTTCTTT. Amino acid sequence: CASSLVAGTGRTEAFF.

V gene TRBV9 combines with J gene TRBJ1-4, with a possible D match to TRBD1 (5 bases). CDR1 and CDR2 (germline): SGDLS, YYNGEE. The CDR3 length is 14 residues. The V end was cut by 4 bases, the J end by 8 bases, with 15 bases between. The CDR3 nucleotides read TGTGCCAGCAGCCCAACCCCGACAGTCGAAAAACTGTTTTTT. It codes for CASSPTPTVEKLFF. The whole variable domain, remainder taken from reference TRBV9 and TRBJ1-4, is DSGVTQTPKHLITATGQRVTLRCSPRSGDLSVYWYQQSLDQGLQFLIQYYNGEERAKGNILERFSAQQFPDLHSELNLSSLELGDSALYFCASSPTPTVEKLFFGSGTQLSVL.

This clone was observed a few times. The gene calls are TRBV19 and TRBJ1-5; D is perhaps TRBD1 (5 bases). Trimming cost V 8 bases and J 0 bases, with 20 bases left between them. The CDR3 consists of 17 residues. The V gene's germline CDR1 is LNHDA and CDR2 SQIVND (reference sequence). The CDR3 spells CASRPLWGGYSNQPQHF. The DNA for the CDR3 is TGTGCCAGTCGCCCACTCTGGGGCGGATATAGCAATCAGCCCCAGCATTTT.

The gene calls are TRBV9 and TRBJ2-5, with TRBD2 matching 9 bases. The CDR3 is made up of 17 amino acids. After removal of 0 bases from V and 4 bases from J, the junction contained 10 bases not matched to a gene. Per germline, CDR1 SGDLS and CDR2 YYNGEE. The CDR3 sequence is CASSVATGRGGLETQYF. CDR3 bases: TGTGCCAGCAGCGTAGCTACTGGGCGGGGGGGCTTAGAGACCCAGTACTTC.

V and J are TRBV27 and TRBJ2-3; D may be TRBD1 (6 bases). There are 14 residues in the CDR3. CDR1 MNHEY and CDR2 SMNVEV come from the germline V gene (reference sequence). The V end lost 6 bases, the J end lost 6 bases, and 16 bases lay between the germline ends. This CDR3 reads CASRRGQPTDTQYF. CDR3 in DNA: TGTGCCAGCAGACGAGGACAGCCAACGGATACGCAGTATTTT.

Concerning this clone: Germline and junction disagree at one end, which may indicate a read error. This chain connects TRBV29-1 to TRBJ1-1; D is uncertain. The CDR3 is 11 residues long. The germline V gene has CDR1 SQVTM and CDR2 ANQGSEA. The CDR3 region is CSVEERRKTLF. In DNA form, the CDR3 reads TGCAGCGTTGAAGAACGAAGGAAGACTCTCTTT.